This T cell receptor (beta chain) was recovered during a study of Graves' ophthalmopathy and Graves' hyperthyroidism. This clonotype was seen at least ten times. Its antigen is unknown. For repertoire sequencing, the TCR beta CDR3 regions were amplified from RNA transcripts. First-round RT-PCR employed HTBI primers, with a second-round multiplex PCR after it. A single record per CDR3 protein comes from TCRdb applying MiXCR to the multiplex PCR reads. The table lists under 350,000 distinct CDR3 sequences, 17% of them singletons. Regarding the study as a whole: With less than 90% sensitivity and roughly 76% specificity, a 13-signature model separated ophthalmopathy from stable hyperthyroidism. The blood repertoire also included most expanded thyroid clonotypes above 0.001 frequency.

Trimming stripped 4 bases from V and 2 bases from J, with 8 bases between. The CDR3 covers 13 residues. From germline, CDR1 is MNHEY and CDR2 SMNVEV (reference sequence). Establishment of the diagnosis relied upon clinical symptoms, serum thyroxine, TRAb, thyroid ultrasound and orbital computed tomography. Sequenced material: peripheral blood. The genes are TRBV27 and TRBJ2-5; no definite D call. The source of this sequence is an adult man with Graves' ophthalmopathy. In DNA, the CDR3 is TGTGCCAGCAGTTCGTTTCAGCAAGAGACCCAGTACTTC. Translated: CASSSFQQETQYF.